The clone carrying this TCR beta chain was observed a few times. The antigen remains unidentified. Since a much larger clone is just one base distant, this may be a read error. The germline CDR1 and CDR2 sequences are SGHDN and FVKESK. The length of the CDR3 is 14 residues. The J segment lost 1 base and the V segment lost 10 bases, leaving 7 bases of the junction unmatched. This specimen comes from a study of tumor and adjacent non-tumor tissue in lung cancer. Study information: Patients comprised roughly 12 adenocarcinoma, 2 squamous cell carcinoma and 1 small cell lung cancer.

Three rounds of nested PCR, following a modified ARM-PCR protocol, produced the TCRbeta library. TCRdb itself ran the multiplex PCR reads through MiXCR, one entry per CDR3 protein. Of tens of thousands of distinct CDR3 sequences in the sample, about three quarters were seen once. Regarding the study as a whole: Tumor TCR diversity, when higher, was linked to shorter survival. Significantly higher TCR diversity was found in tumor than normal lung.

RNA was extracted from bulk tissue without any cell sorting. This TCR was sampled from a woman in her 50s with non-small cell lung cancer. The chain has TRBV14 and TRBJ2-7, with TRBD1 matching over 10 bases. Material for sequencing was lung tumor tissue. DNA of the CDR3: TGTGCCAACTCACCGGGACAGGGGTCCTACGAGCAGTACTTC. Its translation is CANSPGQGSYEQYF. Filled out from reference TRBV14 and TRBJ2-7, the complete variable domain reads EAGVTQFPSHSVIEKGQTVTLRCDPISGHDNLYWYRRVMGKEIKFLLHFVKESKQDESGMPNNRFLAERTGGTYSTLKVQPAELEDSGVYFCANSPGQGSYEQYFGPGTRLTVT.